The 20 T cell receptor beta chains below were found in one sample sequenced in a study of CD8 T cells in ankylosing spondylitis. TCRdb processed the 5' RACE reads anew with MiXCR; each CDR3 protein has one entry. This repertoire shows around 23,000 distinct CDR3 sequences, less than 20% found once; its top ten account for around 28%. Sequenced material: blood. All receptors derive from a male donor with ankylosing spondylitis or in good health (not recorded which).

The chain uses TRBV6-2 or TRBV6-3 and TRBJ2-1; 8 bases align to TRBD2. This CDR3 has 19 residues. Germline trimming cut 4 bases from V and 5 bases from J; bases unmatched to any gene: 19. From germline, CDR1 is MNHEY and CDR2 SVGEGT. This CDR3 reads CASSFTGRLRTSINNEQFF. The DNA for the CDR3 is TGTGCCAGCAGTTTTACCGGGCGTCTCAGGACTAGCATAAACAATGAGCAGTTCTTC.

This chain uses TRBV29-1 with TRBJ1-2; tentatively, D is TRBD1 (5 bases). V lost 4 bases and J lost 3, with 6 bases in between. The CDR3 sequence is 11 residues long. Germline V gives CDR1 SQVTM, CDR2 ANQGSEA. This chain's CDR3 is CSVVRDYGYTF. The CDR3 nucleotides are TGCAGCGTTGTCAGGGACTATGGCTACACCTTC.

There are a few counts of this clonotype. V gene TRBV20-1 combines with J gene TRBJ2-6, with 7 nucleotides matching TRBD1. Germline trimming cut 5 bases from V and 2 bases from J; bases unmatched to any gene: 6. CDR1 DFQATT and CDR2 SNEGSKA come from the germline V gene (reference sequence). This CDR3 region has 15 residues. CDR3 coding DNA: TGCAGTGCTCCCCGACAGGGCACTGGGGCCAACGTCCTGACTTTC. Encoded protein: CSAPRQGTGANVLTF.

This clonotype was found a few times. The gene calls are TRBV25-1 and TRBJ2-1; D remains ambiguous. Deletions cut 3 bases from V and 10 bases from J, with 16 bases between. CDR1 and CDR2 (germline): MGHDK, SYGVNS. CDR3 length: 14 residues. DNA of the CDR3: TGTGCCAGCAGTGATTCCAACAATTTCAAGGAGCAGTTCTTC. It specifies CASSDSNNFKEQFF. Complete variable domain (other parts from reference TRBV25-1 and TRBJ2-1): EADIYQTPRYLVIGTGKKITLECSQTMGHDKMYWYQQDPGMELHLIHYSYGVNSTEKGDLSSESTVSRIRTEHFPLTLESARPSHTSQYLCASSDSNNFKEQFFGPGTRLTVL.

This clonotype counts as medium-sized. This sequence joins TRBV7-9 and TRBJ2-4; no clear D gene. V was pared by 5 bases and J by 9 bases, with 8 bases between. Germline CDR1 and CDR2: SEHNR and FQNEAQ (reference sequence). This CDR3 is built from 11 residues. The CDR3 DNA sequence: TGTGCCAGCAGCCCAATTTCCATTCAGTACTTC. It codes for CASSPISIQYF.

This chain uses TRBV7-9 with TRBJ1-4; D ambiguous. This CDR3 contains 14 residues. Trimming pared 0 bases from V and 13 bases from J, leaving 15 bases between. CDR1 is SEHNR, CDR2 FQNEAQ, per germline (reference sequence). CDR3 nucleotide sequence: TGTGCCAGCAGCTTAGCAACACCCTGGAATGGACTGTTTTTT. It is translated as CASSLATPWNGLFF.

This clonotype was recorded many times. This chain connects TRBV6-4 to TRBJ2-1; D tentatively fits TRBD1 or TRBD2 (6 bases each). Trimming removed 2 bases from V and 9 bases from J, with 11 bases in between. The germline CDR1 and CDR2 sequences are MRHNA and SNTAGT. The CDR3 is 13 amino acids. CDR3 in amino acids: CASSDRQEGEQFF. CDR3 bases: TGTGCCAGCAGTGACCGACAGGAGGGTGAGCAGTTCTTC.

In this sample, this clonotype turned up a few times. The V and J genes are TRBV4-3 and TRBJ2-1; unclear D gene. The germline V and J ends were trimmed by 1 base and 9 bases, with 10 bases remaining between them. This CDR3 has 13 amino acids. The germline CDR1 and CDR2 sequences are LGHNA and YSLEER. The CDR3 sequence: CASSQVGAVEQFF. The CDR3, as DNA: TGCGCCAGCAGCCAAGTAGGCGCTGTTGAGCAGTTCTTC.

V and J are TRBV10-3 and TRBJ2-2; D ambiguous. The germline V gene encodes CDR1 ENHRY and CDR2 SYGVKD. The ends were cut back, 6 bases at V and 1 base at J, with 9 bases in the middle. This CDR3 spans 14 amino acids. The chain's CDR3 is CAIREPGNTGELFF. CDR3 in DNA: TGTGCCATCAGGGAACCAGGGAACACCGGGGAGCTGTTTTTT.

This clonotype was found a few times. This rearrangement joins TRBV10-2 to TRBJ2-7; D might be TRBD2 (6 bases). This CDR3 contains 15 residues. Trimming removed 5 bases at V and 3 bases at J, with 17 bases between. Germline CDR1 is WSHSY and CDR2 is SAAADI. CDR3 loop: CASSQKPGARYEQYF. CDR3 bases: TGCGCCAGCAGTCAAAAACCGGGAGCACGCTACGAGCAGTACTTC.

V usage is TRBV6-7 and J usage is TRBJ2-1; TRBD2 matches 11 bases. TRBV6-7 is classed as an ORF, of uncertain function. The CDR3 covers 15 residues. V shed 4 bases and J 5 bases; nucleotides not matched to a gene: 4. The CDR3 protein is CASSCIAGGDNEQFF. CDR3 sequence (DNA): TGTGCCAGCAGTTGTATAGCGGGGGGGGACAATGAGCAGTTCTTC.

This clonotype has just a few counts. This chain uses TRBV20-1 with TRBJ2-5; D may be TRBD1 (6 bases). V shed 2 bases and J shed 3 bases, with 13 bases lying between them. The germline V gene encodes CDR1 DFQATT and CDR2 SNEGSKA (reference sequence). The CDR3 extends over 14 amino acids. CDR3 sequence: CSARFGGSEETQYF. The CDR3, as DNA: TGCAGTGCTAGATTTGGGGGCTCGGAAGAGACCCAGTACTTC.

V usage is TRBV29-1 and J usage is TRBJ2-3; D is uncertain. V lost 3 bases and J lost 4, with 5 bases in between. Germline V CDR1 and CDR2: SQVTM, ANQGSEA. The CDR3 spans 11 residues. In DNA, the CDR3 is TGCAGCGTTGACCTTCCAGATACGCAGTATTTT. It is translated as CSVDLPDTQYF.

Here the CDR3 DNA reads TGTGCCAGCAGGAAGGACCGAAACACAGATACGCAGTATTTT. It specifies CASRKDRNTDTQYF. The J gene is TRBJ2-3, the V gene TRBV12-3 or TRBV12-4; D ambiguous. Deletions cut 6 bases from V and 2 bases from J, with 12 bases between. This CDR3 is built from 14 residues.

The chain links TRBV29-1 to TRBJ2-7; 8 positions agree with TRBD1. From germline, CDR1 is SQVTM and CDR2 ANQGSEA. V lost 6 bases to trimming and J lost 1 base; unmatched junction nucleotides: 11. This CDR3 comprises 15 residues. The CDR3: CSVGGQDAPSYEQYF. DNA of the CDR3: TGCAGCGTGGGGGGACAGGACGCCCCTTCCTACGAGCAGTACTTC.

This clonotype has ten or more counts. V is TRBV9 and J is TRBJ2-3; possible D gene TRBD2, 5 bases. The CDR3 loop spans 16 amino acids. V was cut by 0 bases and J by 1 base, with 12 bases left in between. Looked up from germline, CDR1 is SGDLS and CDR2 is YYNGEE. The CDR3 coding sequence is TGTGCCAGCAGCGTAGATTCCCCGCGGGGCACAGATACGCAGTATTTT. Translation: CASSVDSPRGTDTQYF. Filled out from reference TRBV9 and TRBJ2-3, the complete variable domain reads DSGVTQTPKHLITATGQRVTLRCSPRSGDLSVYWYQQSLDQGLQFLIQYYNGEERAKGNILERFSAQQFPDLHSELNLSSLELGDSALYFCASSVDSPRGTDTQYFGPGTRLTVL.

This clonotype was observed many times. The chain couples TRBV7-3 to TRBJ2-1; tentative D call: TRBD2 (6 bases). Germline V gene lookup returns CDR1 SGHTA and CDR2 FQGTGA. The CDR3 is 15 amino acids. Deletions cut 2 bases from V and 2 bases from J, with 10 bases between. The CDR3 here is CASSLLRGAYNEQFF. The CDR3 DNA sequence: TGTGCCAGCAGCTTATTGCGGGGAGCCTACAATGAGCAGTTCTTC.

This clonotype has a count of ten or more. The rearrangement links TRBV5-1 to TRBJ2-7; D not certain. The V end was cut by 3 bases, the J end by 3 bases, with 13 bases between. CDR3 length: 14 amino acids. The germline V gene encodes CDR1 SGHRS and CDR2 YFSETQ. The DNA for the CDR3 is TGCGCCAGCAGCTCACCTCCGACGTTCTACGAGCAGTACTTC. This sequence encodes CASSSPPTFYEQYF.

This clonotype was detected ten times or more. The CDR3 DNA reads TGTGCCAGCAGCTTAGATCAAGGGGTTCCCGGGGAGCTGTTTTTT. This codes for CASSLDQGVPGELFF. The V call is TRBV11-2, the J call TRBJ2-2; perhaps TRBD1 as D (5 bases). Germline lookup yields CDR1 SGHAT and CDR2 FQNNGV. This CDR3 has 15 residues. Trimming stripped 0 bases from V and 6 bases from J, with 11 bases between. The full variable domain, its missing parts supplied by reference TRBV11-2 and TRBJ2-2, is EAGVAQSPRYKIIEKRQSVAFWCNPISGHATLYWYQQILGQGPKLLIQFQNNGVVDDSQLPKDRFSAERLKGVDSTLKIQPAKLEDSAVYLCASSLDQGVPGELFFGEGSRLTVL.

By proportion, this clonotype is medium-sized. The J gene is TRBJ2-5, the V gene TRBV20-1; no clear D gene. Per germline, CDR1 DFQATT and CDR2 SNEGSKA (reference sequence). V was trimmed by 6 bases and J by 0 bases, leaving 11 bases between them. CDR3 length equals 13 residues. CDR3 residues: CSATEMNQETQYF. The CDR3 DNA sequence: TGCAGTGCAACCGAAATGAACCAAGAGACCCAGTACTTC.